This entry is about one TCR delta chain. This likely reflects a read error, since a far larger clone is one base away. This CDR3 is also generated by other DNA sequences in the sample. The source of the sample is a study of γδ T cells in repeated Plasmodium falciparum infection. Sequencing covered both gamma and delta TCR chains per sample. TCRdb reanalysed the multiplex PCR reads with CATT. The sample has roughly 86,000 delta-chain clones, approximately 1.5% seen once; the top ten hold roughly 8.1%. Flow sorting of PBMC yielded separate Vgamma9/Vdelta2+ and Vdelta2-negative gammadelta T cell populations for bulk repertoire analysis. Per germline, CDR1 TSWWSYY and CDR2 QGS. The CDR3 has 20 amino acids. Trimming took off 5 bases at V and 2 bases at J, with 30 bases between the two ends.

Sequencing was carried out using gamma-delta T cells from blood. The TCR comes from a pool of human donors (malaria-infected and uninfected, not separated). The chain links TRDV1 to TRDJ1, with a possible D match to TRDD2 (6 bases). CDR3 sequence reads: CALGRSFPSYPGVYTDKLIF. Here the CDR3 DNA reads TGTGCTCTTGGGAGATCCTTCCCCTCGTACCCGGGGGTGTATACCGATAAACTCATCTTT.